The subject of this entry is one T cell receptor beta chain. The antigen remains undetermined. The authors generated TCR beta cDNA through 5'RACE template switching with UMIs. TCRdb re-called the 5' RACE reads; one entry per CDR3 protein, DNA not given. The sample totals a few hundred thousand distinct CDR3 sequences. CDR1 is SGHKS, CDR2 YYEKEE, per germline (reference sequence). This CDR3 has 14 residues. The sample originates from a study of T cells expressing NK-cell markers. As for the study in general: All TCR beta repertoires analysed originated from sorted CD3+CD56+NKG2C+, CD3+CD56+NKG2C- and CD3+CD56-NKG2C+ T cells. Seven of the eight sequenced donors were classified as HCMV-seropositive, and one was classified as seronegative. Findings of the study overall: CD8+ T cells in six donors included dominant NKG2C+ clonotypes at 1.0-7.0%.

This sequence was found in a man younger than 35 in good health. The sequenced sample was blood T cells: a sorted CD56 or NKG2C T cell subset, CD4+ or CD8+ T cells, or bulk PBMC T cells (not recorded which). The gene calls are TRBV5-5 and TRBJ2-3; TCRdb calls TRBD1, which cannot be checked without DNA. The CDR3 spells CASSMPGRADTQYF.